This T cell receptor (beta chain) was obtained from a study of blood T cell repertoires in COVID-19. Study summary: Sources were T cells, B-cell-depleted T cells, or PBMCs; the material itself was cDNA or gDNA.

The data were produced by immunoSEQ multiplex PCR, yet TCRdb's version contains in-frame clones alone and is incomplete. The sample consists of about 300,000 clones, 80% to 90% of them appearing once. The germline V gene has CDR1 LNHDA and CDR2 SQIVND (reference sequence). The CDR3 length is 12 residues. Trimming cost V 9 bases and J 8 bases, with 16 bases left between them. The sequence derives from a woman aged 40 to 50 who had recovered from COVID-19. The sample was peripheral blood. This chain connects TRBV19 to TRBJ1-1; a possible D gene is TRBD1 (6 bases). CDR3: CASHQGKREAFF. The CDR3 DNA reads TGTGCCAGCCACCAGGGGAAAAGGGAAGCTTTCTTT.